Sequencing of this T cell receptor (beta chain) was carried out in a study of STAT5B mutations in CD4+ large granular lymphocyte leukemia. Study-level results: Data were not HLA-matched across samples. No patients shared main leukemic clonotypes, though 25% to 30% appeared at low frequency elsewhere.

Only a few counts were recorded for this clone. Its antigen is unidentified. The J segment lost 10 bases and the V segment lost 2 bases, leaving 4 bases of the junction unmatched. This CDR3 region has 14 residues. From germline, CDR1 is SNHLY and CDR2 FYNNEI. Sequenced by immunoSEQ multiplex PCR; TCRdb stores in-frame clones only, minus some. This table has around 30,000 clones, roughly 70% appearing once. This chain links TRBV2 with TRBJ1-6, with TRBD1 matching 8 bases. This TCR was sampled from a human donor in good health. The sequencing sample was made of CD4+ T cells from blood buffy coats. The CDR3 region is CASSERAGGSPLHF. For the CDR3, the DNA is TGTGCCAGCAGTGAAAGGGCAGGGGGCTCACCCCTCCACTTT.